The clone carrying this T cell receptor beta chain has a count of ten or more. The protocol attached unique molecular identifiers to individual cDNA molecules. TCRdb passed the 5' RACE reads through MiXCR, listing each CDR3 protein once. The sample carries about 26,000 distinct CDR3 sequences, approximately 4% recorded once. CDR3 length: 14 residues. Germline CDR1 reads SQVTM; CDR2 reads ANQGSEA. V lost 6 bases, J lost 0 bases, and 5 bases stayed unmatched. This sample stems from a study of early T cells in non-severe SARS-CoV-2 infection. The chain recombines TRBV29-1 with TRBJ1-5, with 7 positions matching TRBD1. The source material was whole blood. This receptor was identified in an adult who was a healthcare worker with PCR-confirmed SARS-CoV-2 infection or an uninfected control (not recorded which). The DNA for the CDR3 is TGCAGCGTCGCACAGGGGAATAGCAATCAGCCCCAGCATTTT. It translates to CSVAQGNSNQPQHF. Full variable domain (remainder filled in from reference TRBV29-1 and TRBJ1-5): SAVISQKPSRDICQRGTSLTIQCQVDSQVTMMFWYRQQPGQSLTLIATANQGSEATYESGFVIDKFPISRPNLTFSTLTVSNMSPEDSSIYLCSVAQGNSNQPQHFGDGTRLSIL.